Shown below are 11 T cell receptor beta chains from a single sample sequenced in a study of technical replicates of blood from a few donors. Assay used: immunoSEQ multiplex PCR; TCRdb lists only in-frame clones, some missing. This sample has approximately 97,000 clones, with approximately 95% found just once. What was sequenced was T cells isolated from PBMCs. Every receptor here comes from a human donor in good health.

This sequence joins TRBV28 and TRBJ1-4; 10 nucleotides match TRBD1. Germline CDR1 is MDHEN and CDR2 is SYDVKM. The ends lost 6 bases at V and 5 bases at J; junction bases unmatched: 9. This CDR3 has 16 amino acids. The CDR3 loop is CASRSDRGLFNEKLFF. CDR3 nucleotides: TGTGCCAGCAGATCCGACAGGGGGCTCTTCAATGAAAAACTGTTTTTT.

CDR3: CASSATPSGRANTDTQYF. As DNA, the CDR3 is TGTGCCAGCAGCGCCACCCCGAGCGGGAGGGCCAACACAGATACGCAGTATTTT. This chain uses TRBV9 with TRBJ2-3; TRBD2 aligns across 10 bases. V dropped 3 bases and J dropped 2; count of bases not matched to a gene: 12. Germline CDR1 and CDR2: SGDLS and YYNGEE. The length of the CDR3 is 18 residues.

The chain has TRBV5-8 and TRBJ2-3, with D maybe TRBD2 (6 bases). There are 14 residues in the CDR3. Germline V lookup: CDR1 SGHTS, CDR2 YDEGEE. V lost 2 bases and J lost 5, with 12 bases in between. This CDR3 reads CASSFPGVEDTQYF. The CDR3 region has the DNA TGTGCCAGCAGCTTCCCGGGGGTTGAAGATACGCAGTATTTT.

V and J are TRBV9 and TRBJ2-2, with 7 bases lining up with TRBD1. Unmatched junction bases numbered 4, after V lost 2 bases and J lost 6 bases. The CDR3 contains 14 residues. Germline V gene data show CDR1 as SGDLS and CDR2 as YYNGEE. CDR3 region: CASSVGTASGELFF. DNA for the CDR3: TGTGCCAGCAGCGTTGGGACAGCATCCGGGGAGCTGTTTTTT.

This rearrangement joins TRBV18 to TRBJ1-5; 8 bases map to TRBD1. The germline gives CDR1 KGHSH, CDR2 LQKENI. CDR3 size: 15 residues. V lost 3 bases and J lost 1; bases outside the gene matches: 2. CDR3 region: CASSPDRVSNQPQHF. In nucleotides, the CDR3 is TGTGCCAGCTCACCGGACAGGGTGAGCAATCAGCCCCAGCATTTT.

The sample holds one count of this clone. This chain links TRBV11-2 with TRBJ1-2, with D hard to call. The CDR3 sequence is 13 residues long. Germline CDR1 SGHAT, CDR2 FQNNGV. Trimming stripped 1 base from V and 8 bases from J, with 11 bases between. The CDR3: CASSLATFYGYTF. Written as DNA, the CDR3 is TGTGCCAGCAGCTTAGCGACATTCTACGGCTACACCTTC.

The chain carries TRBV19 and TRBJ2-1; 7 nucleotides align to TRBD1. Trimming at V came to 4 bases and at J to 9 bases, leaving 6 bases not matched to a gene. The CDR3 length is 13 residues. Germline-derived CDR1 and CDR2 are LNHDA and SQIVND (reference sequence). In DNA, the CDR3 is TGTGCCAGTAGTAAGGAAACAGGGGTTGAGCAGTTCTTC. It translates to CASSKETGVEQFF.

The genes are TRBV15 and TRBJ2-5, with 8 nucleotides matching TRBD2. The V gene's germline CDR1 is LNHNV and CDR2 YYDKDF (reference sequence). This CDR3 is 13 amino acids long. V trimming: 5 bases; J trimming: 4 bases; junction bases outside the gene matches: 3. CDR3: CATSSSGRETQYF. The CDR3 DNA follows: TGTGCCACCAGCTCGAGCGGGAGAGAGACCCAGTACTTC.

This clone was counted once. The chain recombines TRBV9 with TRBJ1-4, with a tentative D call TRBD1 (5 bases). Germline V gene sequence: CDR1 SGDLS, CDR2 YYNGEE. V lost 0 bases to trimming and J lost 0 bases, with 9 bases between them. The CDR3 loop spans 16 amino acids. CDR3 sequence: CASSVATGATNEKLFF. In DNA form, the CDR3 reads TGTGCCAGCAGCGTAGCTACGGGGGCAACTAATGAAAAACTGTTTTTT.

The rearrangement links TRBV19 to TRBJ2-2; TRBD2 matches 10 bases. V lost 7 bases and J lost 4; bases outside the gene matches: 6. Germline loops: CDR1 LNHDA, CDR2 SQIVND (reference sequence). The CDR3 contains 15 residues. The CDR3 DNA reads TGTGCCAGTACGAGAGTAGCGGGAGGCACCGGGGAGCTGTTTTTT. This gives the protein CASTRVAGGTGELFF. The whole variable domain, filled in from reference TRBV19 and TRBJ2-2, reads DGGITQSPKYLFRKEGQNVTLSCEQNLNHDAMYWYRQDPGQGLRLIYYSQIVNDFQKGDIAEGYSVSREKKESFPLTVTSAQKNPTAFYLCASTRVAGGTGELFFGEGSRLTVL.

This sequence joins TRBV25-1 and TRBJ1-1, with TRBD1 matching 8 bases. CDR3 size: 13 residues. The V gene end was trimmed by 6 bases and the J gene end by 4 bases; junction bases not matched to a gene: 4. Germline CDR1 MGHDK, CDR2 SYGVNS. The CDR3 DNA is TGTGCCAGCAGGGCCGGGACAGGCACTGAAGCTTTCTTT. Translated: CASRAGTGTEAFF.